This is a list of T cell receptor beta chains from one sample in a study of regulatory T cells in long-lasting Graves disease. Each CDR3 protein is one row after TCRdb ran MiXCR on the multiplex PCR reads. The sample contains a few hundred thousand distinct CDR3 sequences, 23% of which appear only once. Sequencing used peripheral blood mononuclear cells (PBMCs), obtained when the disease was refractory, from a patient treated with antithyroid drugs. These receptor sequences come from a female donor with Graves disease. Both conserved end residues are part of each CDR3. The D gene is left open where the match is weak. Clone size is shown for a subset of rows, as once, few, many or a class of expanded clone.

cdr3_aa,cdr3_nt,v_call,j_call,d_call,clone_size
CASSFGGGNTGELFF,TGTGCCAGCAGTTTCGGAGGGGGGAACACCGGGGAGCTGTTTTTT,TRBV12-3/TRBV12-4,TRBJ2-2,.,few
CSASRGAGRVDTQYF,TGCAGTGCTTCCAGGGGAGCCGGGCGGGTAGATACGCAGTATTTT,TRBV20-1,TRBJ2-3,.,.
CASSQTRAGWYEQYF,TGCGCCAGCAGCCAAACCAGGGCAGGCTGGTACGAGCAGTACTTC,TRBV4-3,TRBJ2-7,.,once
CASSQGSSTLYEQYF,TGTGCCAGCAGTCAAGGCTCATCCACTCTCTACGAGCAGTACTTC,TRBV6-2/TRBV6-3,TRBJ2-7,.,many
CASSPTELTLGYTF,TGCGCCAGCAGCCCGACAGAGCTGACCTTAGGCTACACCTTC,TRBV5-1,TRBJ1-2,.,.
CASQEGGMLKKTQYF,TGTGCCAGCCAAGAGGGCGGGATGTTGAAAAAGACCCAGTACTTC,TRBV28,TRBJ2-5,.,many
CASSPLSGTDTQYF,TGTGCCAGCAGTCCTCTTAGCGGCACAGATACGCAGTATTTT,TRBV12-3/TRBV12-4,TRBJ2-3,.,.
CSAQPPAGAYEQYF,TGCAGTGCCCAGCCCCCAGCGGGAGCCTACGAGCAGTACTTC,TRBV20-1,TRBJ2-7,TRBD2,.
CASSLGSSARIQYF,TGTGCCAGCAGCTTAGGTTCTAGCGCCCGGATCCAGTACTTC,TRBV7-2,TRBJ2-5,.,few
CAWSGRGGTEAFF,TGTGCCTGGAGTGGACGAGGGGGGACTGAAGCTTTCTTT,TRBV30,TRBJ1-1,.,.
CASSLGPSGQGPFYGYTF,TGTGCCAGCAGCTTAGGACCCTCGGGACAGGGGCCTTTCTATGGCTACACCTTC,TRBV7-9,TRBJ1-2,TRBD1,.
CASSQGRRPAHLHYEQYF,TGTGCCAGCAGCCAAGGAAGACGACCGGCACACTTACACTACGAGCAGTACTTC,TRBV3-2,TRBJ2-7,.,.
CASNLAGVSDTQYF,TGTGCCAGCAACCTAGCGGGAGTATCAGATACGCAGTATTTT,TRBV28,TRBJ2-3,TRBD2,.
CASSPTDGGPNYGYTF,TGTGCCAGCAGCCCTACGGACGGGGGGCCGAACTATGGCTACACCTTC,TRBV7-9,TRBJ1-2,.,few
CSARDTPGQRVYGYTF,TGCAGTGCTAGAGACACACCGGGACAGAGAGTATATGGCTACACCTTC,TRBV20-1,TRBJ1-2,TRBD1,.
CASSGTGRREQFF,TGTGCCAGCAGCGGGACTGGGCGTCGTGAGCAGTTCTTC,TRBV2,TRBJ2-1,.,few
CAISGDGEAFF,TGTGCCATCAGTGGGGACGGTGAAGCTTTCTTT,TRBV10-3,TRBJ1-1,.,few
CASSQARLVVNEQSF,TGTGCCAGCAGTCAAGCGAGGTTGGTAGTCAATGAGCAGTCCTTC,TRBV2,TRBJ2-1,.,few
CASSLRQPQHF,TGTGCCAGCAGTTTGAGACAGCCCCAGCATTTT,TRBV27,TRBJ1-5,.,many
CASRAGIWEPQHF,TGTGCCAGCAGGGCGGGGATTTGGGAGCCCCAGCATTTT,TRBV2,TRBJ1-5,.,many
CASSLGVVTEAFF,TGTGCCAGCAGTTTGGGGGTTGTGACTGAAGCTTTCTTT,TRBV12-3/TRBV12-4,TRBJ1-1,.,many
CSARAGANYGYTF,TGCAGTGCTAGAGCAGGGGCTAACTATGGCTACACCTTC,TRBV20-1,TRBJ1-2,.,few
CASSLKAGIQETQYF,TGTGCCAGCAGCTTAAAAGCTGGAATCCAAGAGACCCAGTACTTC,TRBV7-2,TRBJ2-5,.,many
CATSGTQEGYGYTF,TGTGCCACCAGCGGAACACAGGAGGGGTATGGCTACACCTTC,TRBV15,TRBJ1-2,.,few
CAFKHGAGNTIYF,TGTGCCTTCAAACATGGCGCTGGAAACACCATATATTTT,TRBV30,TRBJ1-3,.,few
CASTAGARGPETSGTEAFF,TGTGCCAGCACAGCTGGGGCTAGAGGCCCTGAGACGTCGGGCACTGAAGCTTTCTTT,TRBV27,TRBJ1-1,.,few
CASSFGLRELDF,TGTGCCAGCAGCTTTGGTTTAAGGGAGCTTGACTTC,TRBV7-3,TRBJ2-7,.,few
CASSLFGAGAEAFF,TGTGCCAGCAGTTTATTCGGAGCCGGGGCTGAAGCTTTCTTT,TRBV28,TRBJ1-1,.,many
CSARDGRGAVDTEAFF,TGCAGTGCTAGAGATGGCAGGGGGGCGGTAGACACTGAAGCTTTCTTT,TRBV20-1,TRBJ1-1,TRBD1,.
CASSPRGRSYEQYF,TGTGCCAGCAGCCCCAGGGGGCGGTCCTACGAGCAGTACTTC,TRBV5-6,TRBJ2-7,TRBD1,few
CASSSTTGTGNYGYTF,TGTGCCAGCAGTTCGACTACCGGGACAGGGAACTATGGCTACACCTTC,TRBV28,TRBJ1-2,TRBD1,many
CASKTAWENIQYF,TGTGCCAGTAAGACAGCTTGGGAAAACATTCAGTACTTC,TRBV19,TRBJ2-4,.,once
CASSLGLAGVEGTEAFF,TGTGCCAGCAGCTTAGGCCTTGCGGGGGTAGAGGGCACTGAAGCTTTCTTT,TRBV7-6,TRBJ1-1,.,few
CASSISGAGGNQPQHF,TGTGCCAGTAGTATTTCGGGTGCTGGTGGCAATCAGCCCCAGCATTTT,TRBV19,TRBJ1-5,.,few
CASSPGTLYGYTF,TGTGCCAGCAGTCCCGGGACGCTCTATGGCTACACCTTC,TRBV12-3/TRBV12-4,TRBJ1-2,.,few
CASFTGTQQYF,TGTGCCAGCTTTACAGGCACCCAGCAGTACTTC,TRBV6-1,TRBJ2-7,.,.
CASSDGVLAKNIQYF,TGTGCCAGCAGTGATGGGGTCTTGGCCAAAAACATTCAGTACTTC,TRBV2,TRBJ2-4,.,few
CSVGQGEKLFF,TGCAGCGTAGGACAGGGTGAAAAACTGTTTTTT,TRBV29-1,TRBJ1-4,TRBD1,.
CASRTGAGQETQYF,TGCGCCAGCAGGACGGGAGCGGGGCAAGAGACCCAGTACTTC,TRBV5-1,TRBJ2-5,TRBD2,.
CAWIWGPGELFF,TGTGCCTGGATCTGGGGTCCCGGGGAGCTGTTTTTT,TRBV30,TRBJ2-2,.,.
CSVVLGGFSLEAFF,TGCAGCGTTGTATTGGGGGGATTTTCGCTTGAAGCTTTCTTT,TRBV29-1,TRBJ1-1,.,few
CASSSGQGSGQPQHF,TGTGCCAGCAGTTCGGGACAGGGCAGCGGACAGCCCCAGCATTTT,TRBV14,TRBJ1-5,TRBD1,few
CSVERGAGVDEQFF,TGCAGCGTTGAGCGTGGGGCGGGAGTGGATGAGCAGTTCTTC,TRBV29-1,TRBJ2-1,TRBD2,few
CATTTPTGSYGYTF,TGCGCCACCACCACTCCGACAGGGTCCTATGGCTACACCTTC,TRBV10-2,TRBJ1-2,TRBD1,.
CASSGTSGNYEQYF,TGTGCCAGCAGTGGGACTAGCGGAAACTACGAGCAGTACTTC,TRBV2,TRBJ2-7,TRBD2,.
CASSLASNSPLHF,TGTGCCAGCAGTTTAGCTTCTAATTCACCCCTCCACTTT,TRBV6-5,TRBJ1-6,.,many
CSVGTSMNTEAFF,TGCAGCGTTGGGACAAGCATGAACACTGAAGCTTTCTTT,TRBV29-1,TRBJ1-1,.,many